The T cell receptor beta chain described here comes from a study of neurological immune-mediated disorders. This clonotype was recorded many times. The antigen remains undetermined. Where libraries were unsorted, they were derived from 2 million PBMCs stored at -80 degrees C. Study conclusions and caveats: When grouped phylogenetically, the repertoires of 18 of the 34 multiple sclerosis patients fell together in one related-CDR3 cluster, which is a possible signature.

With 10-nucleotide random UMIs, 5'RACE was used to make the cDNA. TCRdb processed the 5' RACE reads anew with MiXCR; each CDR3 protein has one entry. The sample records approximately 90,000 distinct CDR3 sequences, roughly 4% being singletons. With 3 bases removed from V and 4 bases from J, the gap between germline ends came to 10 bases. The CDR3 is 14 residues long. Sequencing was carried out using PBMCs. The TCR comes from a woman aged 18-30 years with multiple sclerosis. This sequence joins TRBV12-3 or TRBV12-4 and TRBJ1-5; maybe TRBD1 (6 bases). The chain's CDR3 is CASSFKGENQPQHF. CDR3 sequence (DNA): TGTGCCAGCAGTTTTAAGGGGGAGAATCAGCCCCAGCATTTT.